Ten or more counts support the clone carrying this T cell receptor beta chain. Its antigen is currently unknown. The data were obtained in a study of T-cell reconstitution after alpha-beta-depleted transplantation in children. Overall study findings and caveats: Some patients' high day-60 TCRbeta diversity was traced to surviving recipient T cells and thymic progenitors.

TCRbeta library preparation incorporated unique molecular identifiers. Each CDR3 protein is one row after TCRdb ran MiXCR on the PCR reads. The data hold tens of thousands of distinct CDR3 sequences, with around 9% observed a single time. This sequence originates from a male patient aged 2-10 years who had a stem cell transplant for chronic granulomatous disease, so the T cells may come from the graft donor. This sample comprised PBMCs, mostly from graft donor cells, obtained 60 days after TCRalphabeta/CD19-depleted stem cell transplant.

The CDR3 protein is CASSLALPVLGLRNTEAFF. DNA for the CDR3: TGTGCCAGCAGCTTAGCCCTTCCGGTGTTAGGGCTTAGGAACACTGAAGCTTTCTTT. The chain is built from TRBV7-6 and TRBJ1-1; D is undetermined. This CDR3 is built from 19 residues. Trimming removed 0 bases from V and 1 base from J, with 21 bases in between. Per the germline V gene, CDR1 is SGHVS and CDR2 is FNYEAQ.